A single T cell receptor (beta chain) is shown here with its context. Its binding antigen is unknown. A much larger clone differs from this one at a single base, so this may be a read error. None of the patients had been given any treatment before thyroid surgery. Using T-cell receptor beta sequencing, the researchers looked back retrospectively at clinical samples from patients, gathered between about 2011 and 2019. These data originate in a study of metastatic and nonmetastatic thyroid tumors (dated by TCRdb to 2019 to 2021). Regarding the study in general: For patients with malignant and with benign thyroid disease, the researchers compared repertoires between peripheral blood samples and tumor or nodule tissue samples. The research as a whole found: In both blood and tumor samples, malignant tumors were reported to have significantly higher TCR beta diversity than benign nodules.

Library construction relied on PCR. The sample was run on an Illumina HiSeq 4000. The TCR beta-chain CDR3 region of each patient was profiled by high-throughput sequencing. Regarding the original processing steps: CDR3 differences across clinicopathological groups were used to build a classifier for discriminating distant-metastatic papillary thyroid cancer patients. To measure repertoire diversity the researchers used the Shannon index, while the Morisita-Horn index served to gauge how similar the tumor and blood repertoires were. Through fastp at Q25 and MiXCR, TCRdb rebuilt clones from the public reads, retaining in-frame beta chains. TCRdb's processing, not the authors', yielded these V and J calls. Recorded for this sample are tens of thousands of clones; roughly 23% of them occurred a single time. The ten largest clonotypes hold about 3.8% of the sample. The germline V gene supplies CDR1 MNHNS and CDR2 SASEGT. From its cysteine to its phenylalanine, the CDR3 spans 15 amino acids. The CDR3 DNA has 45 bases and is translated from base 1.

The V and J genes are TRBV6-1 and TRBJ1-1; perhaps TRBD1 is the D gene, with 6 bases matching. This sequence was found in a male donor with papillary thyroid cancer or a benign thyroid nodule (not recorded which). Some clones in this sample may be carry-over from other donors' samples. Input material: blood. Here is the DNA: TGTGCCAGCAGCCCCAGGGGCCAGGCGAACCCTGAAGCTTTATTT. Its protein is CASSPRGQANPEALF.